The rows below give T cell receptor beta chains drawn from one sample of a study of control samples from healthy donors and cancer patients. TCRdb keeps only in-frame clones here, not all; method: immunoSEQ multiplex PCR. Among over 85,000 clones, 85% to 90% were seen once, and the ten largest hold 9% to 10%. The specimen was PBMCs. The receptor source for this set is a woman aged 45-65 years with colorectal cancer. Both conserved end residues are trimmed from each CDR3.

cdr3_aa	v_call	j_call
ASSFNGAGDTQY	TRBV7-2	TRBJ2-3
ASSPDRQRDTEAF	TRBV18	TRBJ1-1
ASSPVGGPQTQY	TRBV5-6	TRBJ2-5
ASSEGYTTNEKLF	TRBV6-1	TRBJ1-4
ASSRDRAAGNTIY	TRBV5-5	TRBJ1-3
ASSQESWDGELF	TRBV3-1/TRBV3-2	TRBJ2-2
ASSPQGNDGYT	TRBV18	TRBJ1-2
ASRVDRAGTGELF	TRBV2	TRBJ2-2
ASSSTSGGTTDTQY	TRBV28	TRBJ2-3
PPSRDSQGTGANVLT	TRBV4-3	TRBJ2-6
ASSSGTGGYYGYT	TRBV6-5	TRBJ1-2
ASSLALEPQH	TRBV7-2	TRBJ1-5
ASSLSRTSGAIYNEQF	TRBV5-1	TRBJ2-1
ASSLKGPPNTGELF	TRBV7-8	TRBJ2-2
SASYGQPQH	TRBV20-1	TRBJ1-5